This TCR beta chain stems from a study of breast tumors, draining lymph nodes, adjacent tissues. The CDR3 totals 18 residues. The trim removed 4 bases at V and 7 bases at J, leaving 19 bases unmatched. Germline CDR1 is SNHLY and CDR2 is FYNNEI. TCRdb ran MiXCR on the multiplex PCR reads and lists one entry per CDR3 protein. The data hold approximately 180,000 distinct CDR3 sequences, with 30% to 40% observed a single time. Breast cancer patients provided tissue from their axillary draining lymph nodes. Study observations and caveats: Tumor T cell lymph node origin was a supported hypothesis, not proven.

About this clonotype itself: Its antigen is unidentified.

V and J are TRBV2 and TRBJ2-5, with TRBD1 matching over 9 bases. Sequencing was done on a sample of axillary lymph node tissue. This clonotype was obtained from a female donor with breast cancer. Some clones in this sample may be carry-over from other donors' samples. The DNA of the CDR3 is TGTGCCAGCAGTGTCCGGACAGGGGACATCTTAAGCCGAGGGACCCAGTACTTC. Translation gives CASSVRTGDILSRGTQYF.